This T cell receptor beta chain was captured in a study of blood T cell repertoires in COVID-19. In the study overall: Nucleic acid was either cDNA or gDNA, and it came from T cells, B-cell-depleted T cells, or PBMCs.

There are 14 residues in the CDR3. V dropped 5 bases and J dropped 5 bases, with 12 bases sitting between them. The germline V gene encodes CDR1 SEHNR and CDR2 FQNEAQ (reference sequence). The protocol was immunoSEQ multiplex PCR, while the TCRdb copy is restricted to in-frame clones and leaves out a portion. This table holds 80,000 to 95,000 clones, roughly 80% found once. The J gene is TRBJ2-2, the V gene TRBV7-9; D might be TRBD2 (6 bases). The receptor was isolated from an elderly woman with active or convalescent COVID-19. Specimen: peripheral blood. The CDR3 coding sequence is TGTGCCAGCAGCCCCCGGACTATGACCGGGGAGCTGTTTTTT. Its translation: CASSPRTMTGELFF.